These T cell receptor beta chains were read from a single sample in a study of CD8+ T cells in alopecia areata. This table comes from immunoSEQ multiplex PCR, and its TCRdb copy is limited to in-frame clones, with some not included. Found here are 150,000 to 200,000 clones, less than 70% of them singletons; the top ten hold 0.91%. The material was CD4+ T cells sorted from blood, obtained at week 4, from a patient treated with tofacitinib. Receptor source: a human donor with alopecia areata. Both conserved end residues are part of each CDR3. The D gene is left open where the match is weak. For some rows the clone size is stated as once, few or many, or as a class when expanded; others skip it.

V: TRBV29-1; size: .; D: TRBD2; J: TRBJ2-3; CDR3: CSVQGEPSGSTDTQYF; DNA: TGCAGCGTTCAAGGCGAGCCTAGCGGTAGCACAGATACGCAGTATTTT
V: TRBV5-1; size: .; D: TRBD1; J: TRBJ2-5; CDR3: CASSFRGQETQYF; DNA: TGCGCCAGCAGCTTCAGGGGGCAGGAGACCCAGTACTTC
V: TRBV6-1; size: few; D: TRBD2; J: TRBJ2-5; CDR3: CASSVGLAGDLYQETQYF; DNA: TGTGCCAGCAGTGTCGGACTAGCGGGGGACCTGTACCAAGAGACCCAGTACTTC
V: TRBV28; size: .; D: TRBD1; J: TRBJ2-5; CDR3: CASSQRTGGAETQYF; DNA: TGTGCCAGCAGTCAGCGGACAGGGGGCGCGGAGACCCAGTACTTC
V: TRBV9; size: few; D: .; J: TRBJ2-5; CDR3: CASSVGRVETQYF; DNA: TGTGCCAGCAGCGTAGGTCGAGTGGAGACCCAGTACTTC
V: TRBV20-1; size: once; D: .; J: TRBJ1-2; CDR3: CSALGGSGYTF; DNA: TGCAGTGCTCTAGGCGGTAGTGGCTACACCTTC
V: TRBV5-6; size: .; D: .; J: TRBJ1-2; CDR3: CASSLDLPRGYYGYTF; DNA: TGTGCCAGCAGCTTGGACCTTCCGAGGGGCTACTATGGCTACACCTTC
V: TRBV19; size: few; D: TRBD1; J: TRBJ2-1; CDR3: CASSITGGRNEQFF; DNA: TGTGCCAGTAGTATAACAGGGGGCCGTAATGAGCAGTTCTTC
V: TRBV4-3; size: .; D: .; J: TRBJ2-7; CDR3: CASSLNVLPGPYEQYF; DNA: TGCGCCAGCAGCTTGAATGTCTTGCCAGGACCCTACGAGCAGTACTTC
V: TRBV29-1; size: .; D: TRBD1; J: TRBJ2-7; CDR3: CSATLTGTEQYF; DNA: TGCAGCGCAACCTTGACAGGGACCGAGCAGTACTTC
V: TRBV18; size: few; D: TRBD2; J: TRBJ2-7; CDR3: CASSSGLAGGLSYEQYF; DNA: TGTGCCAGCTCATCGGGACTAGCGGGGGGGCTCTCCTACGAGCAGTACTTC
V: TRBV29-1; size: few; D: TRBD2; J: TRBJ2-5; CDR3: CSVGLAGYGETQYF; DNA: TGCAGCGTGGGGCTAGCGGGGTACGGGGAGACCCAGTACTTC
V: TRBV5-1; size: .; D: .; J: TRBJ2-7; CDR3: CASSLDSWMSEQYF; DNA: TGCGCCAGCAGCTTGGACTCTTGGATGTCCGAGCAGTACTTC
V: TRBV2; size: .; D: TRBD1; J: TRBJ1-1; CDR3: CASSVDRGGSAFF; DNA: TGTGCCAGCAGTGTTGACAGGGGTGGATCGGCTTTCTTT
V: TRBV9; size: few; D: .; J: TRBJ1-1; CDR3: CASSVVGQNTEAFF; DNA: TGTGCCAGCAGCGTAGTGGGACAGAACACTGAAGCTTTCTTT
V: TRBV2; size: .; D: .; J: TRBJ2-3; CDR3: CASSAGTAFSTQYF; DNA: TGTGCCAGCAGTGCCGGGACCGCCTTTTCCACGCAGTATTTT
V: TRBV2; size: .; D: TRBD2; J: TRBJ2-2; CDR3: CASSAGGDRAGELFF; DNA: TGTGCCAGCAGTGCCGGGGGGGACCGGGCCGGGGAGCTGTTTTTT
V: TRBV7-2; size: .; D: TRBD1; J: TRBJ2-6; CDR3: CASRTGGSSGANVLTF; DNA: TGTGCCAGCAGGACAGGGGGCTCCTCTGGGGCCAACGTCCTGACTTTC